Listed here are 24 T cell receptor beta chains from one sample, sequenced in a study of cytomegalovirus exposure and HLA in healthy donors. The primer mix had 60 Vbeta and 13 Jbeta primers. Some clones are missing from TCRdb's copy, which holds only in-frame ones; the method was immunoSEQ multiplex PCR. The sample has around 200,000 clones; approximately 80% are singletons. Sequenced material: PBMCs. These receptors originate from a woman aged 45-59 years in good health and CMV-seropositive.

This clone occurred a few times. Other DNA sequences within the sample encode an identical CDR3. The chain is built from TRBV5-1 and TRBJ2-3; 10 bases are shared with TRBD2. The germline V gene has CDR1 SGHRS and CDR2 YFSETQ. J gave up 1 base and V 0 bases, and 2 bases lay outside the gene matches. CDR3 length: 16 amino acids. CDR3 region: CASSLGLAGGTDTQYF. CDR3 DNA sequence: TGCGCCAGCAGCTTGGGGCTAGCGGGAGGCACAGATACGCAGTATTTT.

This rearrangement joins TRBV19 to TRBJ2-7, with D perhaps TRBD1 (5 bases). Trimming shortened V by 3 bases and J by 0 bases, and 9 bases separated the two germline ends. Germline CDR1 reads LNHDA; CDR2 reads SQIVND (reference sequence). The CDR3 totals 14 residues. The CDR3 protein is CASSIPGNSYEQYF. The CDR3, as DNA: TGTGCCAGTAGTATCCCAGGGAACTCCTACGAGCAGTACTTC.

As DNA, the CDR3 is TGTGCCAGCAGCGCTACAGGGGACAGCAATCAGCCCCAGCATTTT. This translates into CASSATGDSNQPQHF. The V and J genes are TRBV6-5 and TRBJ1-5; 7 bases are a match to TRBD1. J gave up 1 base and V 6 bases, and 6 bases lay outside the gene matches. CDR3 length equals 15 residues. Germline-derived CDR1 and CDR2 are MNHEY and SVGAGI.

The CDR3 sequence: CASSPPGGQPQHF. CDR3 DNA: TGTGCCAGCAGCCCCCCGGGGGGTCAGCCCCAGCATTTT. The rearrangement links TRBV7-9 to TRBJ1-5; D is possibly TRBD1 (5 bases). CDR3 length: 13 residues. The V gene lost 5 bases and the J gene lost 6 bases, with 11 bases spanning the gap. Germline CDR1 SEHNR, CDR2 FQNEAQ (reference sequence).

The V gene is TRBV6-1, the J gene TRBJ1-5, with TRBD1 identical over 7 bases. The length of the CDR3 is 13 residues. CDR1 and CDR2 (germline): MNHNS, SASEGT. V shed 8 bases and J 6 bases; nucleotides not matched to a gene: 7. CDR3 region: CASGTAIAQPQHF. The CDR3 coding sequence is TGTGCCAGCGGGACAGCTATAGCTCAGCCCCAGCATTTT.

V usage is TRBV28 and J usage is TRBJ2-1; D uncertain. Trimming took 6 bases from V and 8 from J, leaving 14 bases between them. The CDR3 contains 13 residues. Germline values: CDR1 MDHEN, CDR2 SYDVKM. The CDR3 DNA reads as TGTGCCAGCAGGGAGACGATGGGTCATGAGCAGTTCTTC. This codes for CASRETMGHEQFF.

The chain uses TRBV29-1 and TRBJ2-7; D not certain. Germline assignment: CDR1 SQVTM and CDR2 ANQGSEA. With 6 bases removed from V and 2 bases from J, the gap between germline ends came to 14 bases. The CDR3 extends over 13 amino acids. CDR3 amino acids: CSVKRSRPYEQYF. The CDR3 DNA reads as TGCAGCGTAAAAAGGTCCAGGCCCTACGAGCAGTACTTC.

The rearrangement joins TRBV27 to TRBJ2-1; 11 bases are shared with TRBD2. CDR3 length equals 16 residues. Germline CDR1 is MNHEY and CDR2 is SMNVEV (reference sequence). V trimming: 6 bases; J trimming: 0 bases; junction bases outside the gene matches: 4. CDR3: CASRLAGGSSYNEQFF. The CDR3 DNA is TGTGCCAGCAGGTTAGCGGGGGGGAGCTCCTACAATGAGCAGTTCTTC.

The table lists this clone with a count of one. The chain joins TRBV28 to TRBJ1-5; D perhaps matches TRBD1 (5 bases). Germline V lookup: CDR1 MDHEN, CDR2 SYDVKM. With 1 base removed from V and 6 bases from J, the gap between germline ends came to 10 bases. The CDR3 has 14 residues. This CDR3 reads CASSLYAGGQPQHF. The CDR3 DNA sequence: TGTGCCAGCAGTTTATACGCCGGGGGTCAGCCCCAGCATTTT.

The chain uses TRBV28 and TRBJ2-1; 9 positions agree with TRBD2. The germline V gene encodes CDR1 MDHEN and CDR2 SYDVKM. The CDR3 is 16 amino acids. V shed 3 bases, J shed 6 bases, and the junction held 9 bases outside the gene matches. Here the CDR3 DNA reads TGTGCCAGCAGTTTCTCCGCGGGGGGGGTGCGCAATGAGCAGTTCTTC. It specifies CASSFSAGGVRNEQFF.

Details on this clone: At one end, the junction sequence differs from germline, possibly due to a read error. This chain connects TRBV7-9 to TRBJ1-5; possibly TRBD1 for D (5 bases). CDR1 SEHNR and CDR2 FQNEAQ come from the germline V gene (reference sequence). CDR3 length equals 13 residues. The DNA of the CDR3 is TGTTCCAGCAGAGGAGACCCGGGGGAGCCCCAGCATTTT. This gives the protein CSSRGDPGEPQHF.

This clone came up a few times. Here the CDR3 DNA reads TGTGCCAGCTCACTAGAAGGGGGATACTCTGGAAACACCATATATTTT. Protein: CASSLEGGYSGNTIYF. The chain recombines TRBV18 with TRBJ1-3; TRBD1 might be the D (6 bases). CDR1 is KGHSH, CDR2 LQKENI, per germline. This CDR3 spans 16 amino acids. Trimming removed 4 bases from V and 0 bases from J, with 13 bases in between.

The V and J genes are TRBV30 and TRBJ1-6; D possibly corresponds to TRBD1 (6 bases). The CDR3 length is 13 residues. The V gene's germline CDR1 is GTSNPN and CDR2 SVGIG (reference sequence). CDR3 sequence (DNA): TGTGCTTGGGGGGGGGCGAATAATTCACCCCTCCACTTT. It yields the protein CAWGGANNSPLHF.

The V gene is TRBV11-2, the J gene TRBJ2-7; 8 bases line up with TRBD1. The CDR3 runs 14 residues. Germline V gene data show CDR1 as SGHAT and CDR2 as FQNNGV. Losses at the gene ends were 4 bases for V and 3 bases for J; bases not matched to a gene: 5. For the CDR3, the DNA is TGTGCCAGCAGCTCGACGACAGGGGACTACGAGCAGTACTTC. Translated, it gives CASSSTTGDYEQYF.

The chain has TRBV7-2 and TRBJ1-2; D call uncertain. Germline-derived CDR1 and CDR2 are SGHTA and FQGNSA. There are 11 residues in the CDR3. Trimming removed 4 bases at V and 8 bases at J, with 8 bases between. For the CDR3, the DNA is TGTGCCAGCAGCTCGTTGGGCGGCTACACCTTC. This translates into CASSSLGGYTF.

This clone appeared once. The rearrangement links TRBV9 to TRBJ2-3; maybe TRBD1 (6 bases). The CDR3 has 14 amino acids. Germline V gene lookup returns CDR1 SGDLS and CDR2 YYNGEE. Trimming shortened V by 9 bases and J by 4 bases, and 18 bases separated the two germline ends. The CDR3 DNA reads as TGTGCCACCGAGAAGGACCAGGGGTCAGATACGCAGTATTTT. Residues: CATEKDQGSDTQYF.

The rearrangement joins TRBV5-1 to TRBJ2-7; 7 bases are shared with TRBD1. CDR1 SGHRS and CDR2 YFSETQ come from the germline V gene. There are 15 residues in the CDR3. The junction had 10 bases not matched to a gene; V was cut back by 2 bases and J by 5 bases. This chain's CDR3 is CASSFGRTGLDEQYF. The CDR3 bases are TGCGCCAGCAGCTTTGGTAGGACAGGTCTTGACGAGCAGTACTTC.

This sequence joins TRBV4-1 and TRBJ2-7; D uncertain. V shed 1 base and J shed 2 bases, with 9 bases lying between them. The V gene's germline CDR1 is MGHRA and CDR2 YSYEKL. The CDR3 is 14 amino acids. CDR3 sequence reads: CASSQVGGAYEQYF. CDR3 nucleotides: TGCGCCAGCAGCCAAGTAGGCGGAGCCTACGAGCAGTACTTC.

The V call is TRBV7-2, the J call TRBJ2-2, with TRBD1 matching 7 bases. J lost 4 bases, V lost 3 bases, and 8 bases had no gene match. Germline V gene sequence: CDR1 SGHTA, CDR2 FQGNSA. The CDR3 spans 16 residues. The CDR3: CASSFSGTAVTGELFF. In nucleotides, the CDR3 is TGTGCCAGCAGCTTTTCCGGGACAGCCGTCACCGGGGAGCTGTTTTTT.

This sequence joins TRBV7-9 and TRBJ1-6, with TRBD1 as a possible D gene (6 bases). Looked up from germline, CDR1 is SEHNR and CDR2 is FQNEAQ (reference sequence). The ends were cut back, 5 bases at V and 10 bases at J, with 12 bases in the middle. The CDR3 consists of 13 residues. The CDR3 region has the DNA TGTGCCAGCAGCGAAAACAGGGTATCACCCCTCCACTTT. Translation: CASSENRVSPLHF.

V gene TRBV14 combines with J gene TRBJ2-5, with 7 bases fitting TRBD1. Trimming at V came to 2 bases and at J to 2 bases, leaving 5 bases not matched to a gene. CDR1 is SGHDN, CDR2 FVKESK, per germline. The CDR3 spans 15 residues. CDR3 nucleotides: TGTGCCAGCAGCCAACAAAGGGACAGACAAGAGACCCAGTACTTC. Translation: CASSQQRDRQETQYF.

This clone was recorded once. The J gene is TRBJ2-5, the V gene TRBV6-5; 8 nucleotides line up with TRBD2. The CDR3 is made up of 13 amino acids. J lost 5 bases, V lost 5 bases, and 4 bases had no gene match. Per germline, CDR1 MNHEY and CDR2 SVGAGI. The CDR3 sequence: CASSTGGIETQYF. The CDR3 nucleotides read TGTGCCAGCAGTACGGGGGGGATTGAGACCCAGTACTTC.

The J gene is TRBJ2-2, the V gene TRBV4-1, with TRBD2 matching 14 bases. Germline CDR1 MGHRA, CDR2 YSYEKL. The CDR3 extends over 16 amino acids. The trim removed 4 bases at V and 7 bases at J, leaving 5 bases unmatched. The CDR3 DNA reads as TGCGCCAGCAGCCCGGGACTAGCGGGGGACGGCGGGGAGCTGTTTTTT. Its protein is CASSPGLAGDGGELFF.

This clone came up a few times. The rearrangement links TRBV7-9 to TRBJ1-1; D remains unclear. Trimming removed 7 bases from V and 4 bases from J, with 16 bases in between. CDR1 and CDR2 from the germline V gene are SEHNR and FQNEAQ (reference sequence). This CDR3 spans 14 amino acids. The CDR3 region has the DNA TGTGCCAGCATCCCCGTCCGGGGTGGCACTGAAGCTTTCTTT. Translated: CASIPVRGGTEAFF.